This T cell receptor (beta chain) was profiled in a study of beta chain features in type 1 diabetes. Losses at the gene ends were 2 bases for V and 0 bases for J; bases not matched to a gene: 6. Germline CDR1 is SGHTA and CDR2 is FQGNSA. The CDR3 extends over 17 amino acids. The whole isolated RNA underwent reverse transcription, so sequencing captured expressed TCRB transcripts. Profiled with immunoSEQ multiplex PCR; TCRdb holds only in-frame clones, not every one. The repertoire has a few hundred thousand clones, more than 12% of them found once; the top ten carry approximately 0.019%. This clone was picked up a small number of times.

The chain couples TRBV7-2 to TRBJ2-1; 8 nucleotides align to TRBD2. The material sequenced was naive CD4+ T cells from blood. The TCR originated in a young woman in good health. The CDR3 here is CASSLLAGSYSYNEQFF. CDR3 DNA: TGTGCCAGCAGCTTATTAGCGGGATCGTACTCCTACAATGAGCAGTTCTTC.